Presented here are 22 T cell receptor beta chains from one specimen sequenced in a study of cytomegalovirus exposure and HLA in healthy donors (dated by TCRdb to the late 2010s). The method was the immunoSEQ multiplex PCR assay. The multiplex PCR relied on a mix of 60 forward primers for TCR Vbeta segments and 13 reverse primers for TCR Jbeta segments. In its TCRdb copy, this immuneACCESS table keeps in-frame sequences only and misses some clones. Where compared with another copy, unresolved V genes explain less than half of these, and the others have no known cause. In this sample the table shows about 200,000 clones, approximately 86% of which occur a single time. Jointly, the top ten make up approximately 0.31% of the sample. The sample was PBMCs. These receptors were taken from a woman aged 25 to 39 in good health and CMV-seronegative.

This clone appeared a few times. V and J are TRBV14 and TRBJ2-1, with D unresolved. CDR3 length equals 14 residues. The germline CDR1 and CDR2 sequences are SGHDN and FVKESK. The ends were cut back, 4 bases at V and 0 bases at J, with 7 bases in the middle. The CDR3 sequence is CASSPLSSYNEQFF. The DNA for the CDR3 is TGTGCCAGCAGCCCACTAAGCTCCTACAATGAGCAGTTCTTC.

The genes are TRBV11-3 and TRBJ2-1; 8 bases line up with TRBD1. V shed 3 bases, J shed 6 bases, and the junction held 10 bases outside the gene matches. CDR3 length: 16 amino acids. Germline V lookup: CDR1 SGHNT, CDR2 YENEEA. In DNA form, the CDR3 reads TGTGCCAGCAGCTTTGGAACAGGGGGTCCCGGCAATGAGCAGTTCTTC. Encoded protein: CASSFGTGGPGNEQFF.

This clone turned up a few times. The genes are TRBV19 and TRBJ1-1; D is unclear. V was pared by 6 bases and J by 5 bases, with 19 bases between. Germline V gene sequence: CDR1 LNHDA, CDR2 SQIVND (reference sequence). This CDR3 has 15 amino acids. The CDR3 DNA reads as TGTGCCAGTAGACGCCGAGAGCCCCCTTTGACTGAAGCTTTCTTT. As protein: CASRRREPPLTEAFF.

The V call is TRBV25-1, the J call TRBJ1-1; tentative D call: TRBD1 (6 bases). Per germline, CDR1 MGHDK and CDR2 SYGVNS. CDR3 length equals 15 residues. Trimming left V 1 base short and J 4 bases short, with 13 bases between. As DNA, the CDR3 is TGTGCCAGCAGTGAATGGGGCAGGGGCGCCACTGAAGCTTTCTTT. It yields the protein CASSEWGRGATEAFF.

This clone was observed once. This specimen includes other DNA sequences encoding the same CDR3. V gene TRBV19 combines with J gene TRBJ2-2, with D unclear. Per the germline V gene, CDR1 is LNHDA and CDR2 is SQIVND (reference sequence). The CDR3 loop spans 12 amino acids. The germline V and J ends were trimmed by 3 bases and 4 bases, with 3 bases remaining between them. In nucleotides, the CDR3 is TGTGCCAGTAGTATCCTCACCGGGGAGCTGTTTTTT. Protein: CASSILTGELFF.

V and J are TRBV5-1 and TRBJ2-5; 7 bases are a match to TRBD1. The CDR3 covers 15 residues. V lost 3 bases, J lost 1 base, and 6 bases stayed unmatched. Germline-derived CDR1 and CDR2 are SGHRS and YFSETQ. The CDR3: CASSWGTALQETQYF. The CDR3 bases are TGCGCCAGCAGCTGGGGGACAGCCCTCCAAGAGACCCAGTACTTC.

This chain's CDR3 is CASSFSGGSNQPQHF. CDR3 DNA: TGTGCCAGCAGCTTCTCGGGAGGGAGCAATCAGCCCCAGCATTTT. This chain uses TRBV11-3 with TRBJ1-5; no reliable D call. Germline lookup yields CDR1 SGHNT and CDR2 YENEEA. This CDR3 is built from 15 residues. The germline V and J ends were trimmed by 3 bases and 1 base, with 10 bases remaining between them.

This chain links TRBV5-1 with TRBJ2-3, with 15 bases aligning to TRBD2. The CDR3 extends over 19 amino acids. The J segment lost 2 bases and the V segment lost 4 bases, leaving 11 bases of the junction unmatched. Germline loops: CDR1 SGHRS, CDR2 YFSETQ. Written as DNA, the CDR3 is TGCGCCAGCAGCCTGCTTGTGCGGACTAGCGGGAGGGACACAGATACGCAGTATTTT. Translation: CASSLLVRTSGRDTDTQYF. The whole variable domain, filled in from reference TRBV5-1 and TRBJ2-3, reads KAGVTQTPRYLIKTRGQQVTLSCSPISGHRSVSWYQQTPGQGLQFLFEYFSETQRNKGNFPGRFSGRQFSNSRSEMNVSTLELGDSALYLCASSLLVRTSGRDTDTQYFGPGTRLTVL.

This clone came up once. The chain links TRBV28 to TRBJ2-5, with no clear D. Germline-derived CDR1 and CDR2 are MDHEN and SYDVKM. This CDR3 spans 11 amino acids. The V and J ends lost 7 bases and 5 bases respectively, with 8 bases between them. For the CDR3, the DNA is TGTGCCAGCACCCTACGGGAGACCCAGTACTTC. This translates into CASTLRETQYF. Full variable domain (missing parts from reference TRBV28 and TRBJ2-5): DVKVTQSSRYLVKRTGEKVFLECVQDMDHENMFWYRQDPGLGLRLIYFSYDVKMKEKGDIPEGYSVSREKKERFSLILESASTNQTSMYLCASTLRETQYFGPGTRLLVL.

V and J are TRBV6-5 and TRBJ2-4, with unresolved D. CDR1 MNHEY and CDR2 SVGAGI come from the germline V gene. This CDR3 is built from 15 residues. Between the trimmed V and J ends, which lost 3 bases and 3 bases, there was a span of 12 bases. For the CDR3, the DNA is TGTGCCAGCAGTTATGTTTCTCCGGGCAAAAACATTCAGTACTTC. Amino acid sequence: CASSYVSPGKNIQYF.

CDR3 sequence reads: CASSLGASVYYEQYF. Written as DNA, the CDR3 is TGTGCCAGCAGCTTAGGGGCTAGCGTATACTACGAGCAGTACTTC. The rearrangement links TRBV13 to TRBJ2-7, with D perhaps TRBD2 (6 bases). The CDR3 extends over 15 amino acids. The V end was cut by 0 bases, the J end by 3 bases, with 12 bases between. From germline, CDR1 is PRHDT and CDR2 FYEKMQ (reference sequence).

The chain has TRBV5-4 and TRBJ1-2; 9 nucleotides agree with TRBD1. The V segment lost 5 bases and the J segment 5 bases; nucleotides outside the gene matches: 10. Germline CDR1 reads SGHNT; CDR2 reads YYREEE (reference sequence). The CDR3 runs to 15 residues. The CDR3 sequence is CASRLGTGTGYGYTF. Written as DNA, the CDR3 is TGTGCCAGCAGGCTGGGGACAGGGACGGGGTATGGCTACACCTTC.

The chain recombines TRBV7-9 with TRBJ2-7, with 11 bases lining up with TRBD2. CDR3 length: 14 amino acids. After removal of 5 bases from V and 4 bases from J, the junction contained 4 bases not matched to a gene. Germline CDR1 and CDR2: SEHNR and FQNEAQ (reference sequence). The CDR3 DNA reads TGTGCCAGCAGCGCGGGACTAGCGGTTTACGAGCAGTACTTC. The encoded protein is CASSAGLAVYEQYF.

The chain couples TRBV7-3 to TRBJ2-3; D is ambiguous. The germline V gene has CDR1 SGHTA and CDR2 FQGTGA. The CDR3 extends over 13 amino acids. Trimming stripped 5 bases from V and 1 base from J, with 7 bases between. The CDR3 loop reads CASSLSGTDTQYF. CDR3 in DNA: TGTGCCAGCAGCCTCTCAGGCACAGATACGCAGTATTTT.

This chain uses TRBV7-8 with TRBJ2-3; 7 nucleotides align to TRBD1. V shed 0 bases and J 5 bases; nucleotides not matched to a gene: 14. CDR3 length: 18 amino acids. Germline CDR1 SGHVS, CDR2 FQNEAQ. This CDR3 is CASSLAILRDSRGDTQYF. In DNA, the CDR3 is TGTGCCAGCAGCTTAGCGATCCTCCGGGACAGCAGGGGAGATACGCAGTATTTT.

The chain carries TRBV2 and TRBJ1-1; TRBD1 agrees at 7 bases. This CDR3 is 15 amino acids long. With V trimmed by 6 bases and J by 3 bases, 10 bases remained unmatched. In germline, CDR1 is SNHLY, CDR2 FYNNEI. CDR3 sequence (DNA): TGTGCCAGCAGGACCTCGGGACAGACCTACACTGAAGCTTTCTTT. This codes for CASRTSGQTYTEAFF. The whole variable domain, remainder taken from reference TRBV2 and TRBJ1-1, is EPEVTQTPSHQVTQMGQEVILRCVPISNHLYFYWYRQILGQKVEFLVSFYNNEISEKSEIFDDQFSVERPDGSNFTLKIRSTKLEDSAMYFCASRTSGQTYTEAFFGQGTRLTVV.

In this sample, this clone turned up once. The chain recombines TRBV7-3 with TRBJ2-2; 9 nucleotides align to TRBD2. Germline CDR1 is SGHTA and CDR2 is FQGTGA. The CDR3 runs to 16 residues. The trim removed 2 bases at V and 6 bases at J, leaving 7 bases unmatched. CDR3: CASSLVVAGVSGELFF. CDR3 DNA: TGTGCCAGCAGCTTAGTAGTAGCGGGAGTTTCCGGGGAGCTGTTTTTT.

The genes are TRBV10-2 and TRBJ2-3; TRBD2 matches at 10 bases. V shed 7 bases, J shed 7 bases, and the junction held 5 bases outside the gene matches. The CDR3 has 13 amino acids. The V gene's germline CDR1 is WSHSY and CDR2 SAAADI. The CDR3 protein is CASTLAGDYTQYF. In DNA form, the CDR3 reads TGCGCCAGCACCCTAGCGGGAGATTATACGCAGTATTTT.

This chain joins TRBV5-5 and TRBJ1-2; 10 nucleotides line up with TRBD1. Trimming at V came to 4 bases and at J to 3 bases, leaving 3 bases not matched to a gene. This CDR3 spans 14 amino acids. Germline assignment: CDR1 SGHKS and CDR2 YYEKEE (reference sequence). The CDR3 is CASSRTGGDYGYTF. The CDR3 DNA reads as TGTGCCAGCAGCCGGACAGGGGGGGACTATGGCTACACCTTC.

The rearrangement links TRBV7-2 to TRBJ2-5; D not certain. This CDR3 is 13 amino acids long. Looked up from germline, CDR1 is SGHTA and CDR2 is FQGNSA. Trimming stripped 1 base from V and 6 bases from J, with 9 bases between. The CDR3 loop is CASSLDSHQTQYF. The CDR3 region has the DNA TGTGCCAGCAGCTTAGACAGCCATCAGACCCAGTACTTC.

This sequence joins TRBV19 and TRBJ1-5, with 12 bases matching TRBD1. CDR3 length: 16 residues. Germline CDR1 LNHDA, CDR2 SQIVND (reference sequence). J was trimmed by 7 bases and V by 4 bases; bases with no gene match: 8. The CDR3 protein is CASSRLGTGGGQPQHF. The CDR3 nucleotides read TGTGCCAGTAGTAGACTGGGGACAGGGGGCGGACAGCCCCAGCATTTT.

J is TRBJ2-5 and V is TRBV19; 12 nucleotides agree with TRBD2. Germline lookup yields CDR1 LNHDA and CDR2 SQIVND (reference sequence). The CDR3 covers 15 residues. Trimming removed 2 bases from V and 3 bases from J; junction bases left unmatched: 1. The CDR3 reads CASSIRLAGEETQYF. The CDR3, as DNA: TGTGCCAGTAGTATAAGACTAGCGGGGGAAGAGACCCAGTACTTC.